The source of this TCR beta chain is a study of shared clonotypes between healthy human individuals. With regard to this clone: The antigen remains unidentified.

Germline CDR1 SEHNR, CDR2 FQNEAQ (reference sequence). The CDR3 length is 12 residues. The authors divided CD4+ cells into CD45RA+ naive and CD45RA-negative memory subsets. The method was immunoSEQ multiplex PCR; TCRdb's version includes in-frame clones alone and lacks a portion of them. The table records some 630,000 clones, roughly 70% of them present only once. The study, taken as a whole, reports: Clonotypes that were shared across several donors made up approximately 5% of naive CD4 clonotypes.

The source is a woman between 25 and 40 years old in good health. Source material: memory CD4+ T cells sorted from blood. The subset here: CD45RA-negative fraction. The V gene is TRBV7-9, the J gene TRBJ2-5; 7 bases fit TRBD2. The DNA for the CDR3 is TGTGCTTCGGGCTCGGGGGGAGAGACCCAGTACTTC. Amino acids: CASGSGGETQYF.